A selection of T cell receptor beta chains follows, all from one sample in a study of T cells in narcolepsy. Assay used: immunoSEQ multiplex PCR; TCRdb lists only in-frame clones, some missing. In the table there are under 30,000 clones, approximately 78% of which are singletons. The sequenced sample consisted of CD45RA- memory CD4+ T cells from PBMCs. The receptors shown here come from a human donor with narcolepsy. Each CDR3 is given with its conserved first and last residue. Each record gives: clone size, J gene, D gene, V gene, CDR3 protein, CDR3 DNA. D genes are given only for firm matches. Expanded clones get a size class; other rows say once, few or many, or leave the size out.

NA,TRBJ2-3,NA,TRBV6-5,CASTTGGAGTGTQYF,TGTGCCAGCACCACCGGGGGGGCCGGGACAGGTACGCAGTATTTT
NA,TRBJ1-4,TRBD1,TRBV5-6,CASSLIGTGGTNEKLFF,TGTGCCAGCAGCTTGATCGGGACAGGGGGCACTAATGAAAAACTGTTTTTT
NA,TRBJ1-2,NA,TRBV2,CASSERGFGGYTF,TGTGCCTCATCCGAGCGGGGTTTCGGTGGCTACACCTTC
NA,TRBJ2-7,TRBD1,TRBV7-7,CASSSETGGIDYEQYF,TGTGCCAGCAGCTCTGAGACAGGGGGCATCGATTACGAGCAGTACTTC
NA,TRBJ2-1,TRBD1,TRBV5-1,CASSRDRNEQFF,TGCGCCAGCAGCCGGGACAGGAATGAGCAGTTCTTC
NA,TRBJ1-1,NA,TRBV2,CASSELRVGAFF,TGTGCCAGCAGTGAACTCCGAGTGGGCGCTTTCTTT
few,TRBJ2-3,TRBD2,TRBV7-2,CASSSRTSGVRTDTQYF,TGTGCCAGCAGCTCTAGGACTAGCGGGGTCCGCACAGATACGCAGTATTTT
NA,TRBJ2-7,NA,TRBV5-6,CASSSVPSSPYEQYF,TGTGCCAGCAGCTCAGTACCTAGCTCTCCCTACGAGCAGTACTTC
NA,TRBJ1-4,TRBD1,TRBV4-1,CASSLGTGVMATNEKLFF,TGCGCCAGCAGCCTTGGGACAGGGGTGATGGCGACTAATGAAAAACTGTTTTTT
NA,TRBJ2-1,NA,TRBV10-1,CASSSRGSSYNEQFF,TGCGCCAGCAGTTCTCGGGGGAGCTCCTACAATGAGCAGTTCTTC
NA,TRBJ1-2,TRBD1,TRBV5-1,CASSSTGGYGYTF,TGCGCCAGCAGTTCCACAGGGGGCTATGGCTACACCTTC
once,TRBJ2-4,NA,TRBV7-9,CASSSTNSPDSYF,TGTGCCAGCAGCTCCACCAATTCCCCGGACAGCTACTTC
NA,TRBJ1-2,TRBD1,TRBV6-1,CASSMATGGSYGYTF,TGTGCCAGCAGTATGGCCACAGGGGGTAGCTATGGCTACACCTTC
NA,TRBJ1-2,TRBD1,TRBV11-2,CASSLERTGEGYTF,TGTGCCAGCAGCTTAGAAAGGACAGGGGAGGGCTACACCTTC
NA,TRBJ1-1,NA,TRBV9,CASSVVDRNMNTEAFF,TGTGCCAGCAGCGTAGTGGACAGAAACATGAACACTGAAGCTTTCTTT
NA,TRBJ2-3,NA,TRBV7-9,CASSRRRQGRGTDTQYF,TGTGCCAGCAGCCGCCGACGACAGGGGAGGGGGACAGATACGCAGTATTTT
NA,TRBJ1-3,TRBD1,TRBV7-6,CASSLPGQGNTIYF,TGTGCCAGCAGCTTACCGGGACAGGGAAACACCATATATTTT
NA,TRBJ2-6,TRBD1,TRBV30,CAWRRDRASSGANVLTF,TGTGCCTGGAGAAGGGACAGGGCGTCTTCTGGGGCCAACGTCCTGACTTTC
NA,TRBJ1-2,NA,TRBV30,CAWMAQGVSHGYTF,TGTGCCTGGATGGCGCAGGGAGTATCGCATGGCTACACCTTC
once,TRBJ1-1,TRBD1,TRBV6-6,CASSLGQGAGVAFF,TGTGCCAGCAGTTTGGGACAGGGGGCAGGGGTGGCTTTCTTT
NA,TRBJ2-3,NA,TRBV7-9,CASSLDGSSTDTQYF,TGTGCCAGCAGCTTAGACGGTTCTAGCACAGATACGCAGTATTTT
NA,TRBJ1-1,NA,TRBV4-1,CASSQDRTDLNTEAFF,TGCGCCAGCAGCCAAGATAGGACGGATTTGAACACTGAAGCTTTCTTT
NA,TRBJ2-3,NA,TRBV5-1,CASSLDSQRTDTQYF,TGCGCCAGCAGCTTGGACAGCCAACGCACAGATACGCAGTATTTT
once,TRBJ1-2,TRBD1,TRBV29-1,CSVEAPGTGNGYTF,TGCAGCGTTGAGGCCCCCGGGACAGGGAATGGCTACACCTTC
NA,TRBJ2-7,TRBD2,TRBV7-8,CASSLAAGGPYEQYF,TGTGCCAGCAGCTTAGCAGCGGGGGGGCCCTACGAGCAGTACTTC
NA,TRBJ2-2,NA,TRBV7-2,CASSLEGLGTGELFF,TGTGCCAGCAGCTTAGAGGGCCTGGGCACCGGGGAGCTGTTTTTT
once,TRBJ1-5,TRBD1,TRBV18,CASSDRDSNQPQHF,TGTGCCAGCTCGGACAGGGATAGCAATCAGCCCCAGCATTTT
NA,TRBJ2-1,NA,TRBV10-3,CAISVEGNNEQFF,TGTGCCATCAGTGTCGAGGGTAACAATGAGCAGTTCTTC
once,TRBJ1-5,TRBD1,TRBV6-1,CASSASDRGRGQPQHF,TGTGCCAGCAGTGCAAGCGACAGGGGGCGAGGGCAGCCCCAGCATTTT
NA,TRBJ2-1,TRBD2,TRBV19,CASRAAAGSAEQFF,TGTGCCAGTAGAGCCGCAGCGGGGTCTGCTGAGCAGTTCTTC
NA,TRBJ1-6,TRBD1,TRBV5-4,CASSSRLQGAGAPLHF,TGTGCCAGCAGCTCGCGATTACAGGGGGCTGGTGCACCCCTCCACTTT
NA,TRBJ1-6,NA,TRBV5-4,CASSSPRSGVNSPLHF,TGTGCCAGCAGCTCTCCCCGGTCAGGGGTAAATTCACCCCTCCACTTT
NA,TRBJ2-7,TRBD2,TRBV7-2,CASSPRGASGGLEQYF,TGTGCCAGCAGCCCGAGGGGCGCTAGCGGGGGTCTCGAGCAGTACTTC
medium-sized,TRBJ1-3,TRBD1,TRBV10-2,CASSAQGAIYTIYF,TGCGCCAGCAGCGCTCAGGGGGCTATCTACACCATATATTTT
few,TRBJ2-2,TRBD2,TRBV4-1,CASSQVSGGFGGELFF,TGCGCCAGCAGCCAAGTTAGCGGGGGGTTTGGCGGGGAGCTGTTTTTT
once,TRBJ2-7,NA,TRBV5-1,CASSLDRAGEQYF,TGCGCCAGCAGCTTGGACCGGGCAGGCGAGCAGTACTTC
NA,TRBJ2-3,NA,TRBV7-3,CASSRDATDTQYF,TGTGCCAGCAGCAGGGATGCCACAGATACGCAGTATTTT
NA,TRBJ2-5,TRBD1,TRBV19,CASGTGGETQYF,TGTGCCAGCGGGACAGGGGGGGAGACCCAGTACTTC
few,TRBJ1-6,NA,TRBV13,CASSLSVNSPLHF,TGTGCCAGCAGCTTAAGCGTAAATTCACCCCTCCACTTT
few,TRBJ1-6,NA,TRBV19,CASSIQSSYNSPLHF,TGTGCCAGTAGTATACAGAGCTCCTATAATTCACCCCTCCACTTT
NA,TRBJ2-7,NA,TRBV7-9,CASSSGALGSYEQYF,TGTGCCAGCAGCTCAGGGGCCCTGGGGTCCTACGAGCAGTACTTC
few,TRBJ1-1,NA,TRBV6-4,CASSEPRDTEAFF,TGTGCCAGCAGTGAACCACGGGACACTGAAGCTTTCTTT
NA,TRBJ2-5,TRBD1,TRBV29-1,CSVGITGGGETQYF,TGCAGCGTTGGAATTACAGGGGGCGGGGAGACCCAGTACTTC
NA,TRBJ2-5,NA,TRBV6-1,CASILTEYQETQYF,TGTGCCAGCATCCTTACAGAGTACCAAGAGACCCAGTACTTC
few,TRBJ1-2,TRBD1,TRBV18,CASSTDRGPNYGYTF,TGTGCCAGCTCAACGGACAGGGGGCCTAACTATGGCTACACCTTC
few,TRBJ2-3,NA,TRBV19,CASSIRVGGDTQYF,TGTGCCAGTAGTATACGGGTGGGGGGAGATACGCAGTATTTT
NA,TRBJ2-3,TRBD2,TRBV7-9,CASSQGLAGGRTDTQYF,TGTGCCAGCAGCCAGGGACTAGCGGGGGGGCGCACAGATACGCAGTATTTT
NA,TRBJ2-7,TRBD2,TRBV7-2,CASSLGLAFSYEQYF,TGTGCCAGCAGCTTAGGACTAGCGTTCTCCTACGAGCAGTACTTC
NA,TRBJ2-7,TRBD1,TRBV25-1,CASSFDRDEQYF,TGTGCCAGCAGTTTTGACAGGGACGAGCAGTACTTC
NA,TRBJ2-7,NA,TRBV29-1,CSVEGWAGAPIYEQYF,TGCAGCGTTGAAGGGTGGGCGGGGGCCCCAATTTACGAGCAGTACTTC
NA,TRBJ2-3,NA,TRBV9,CASGVAGSTDTQYF,TGTGCCAGCGGGGTAGCAGGGAGCACAGATACGCAGTATTTT
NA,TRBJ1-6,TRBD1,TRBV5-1,CASSLEGQGRNSPLHF,TGCGCCAGCAGCTTAGAGGGACAGGGTAGGAATTCACCCCTCCACTTT
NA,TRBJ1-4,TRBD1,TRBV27,CASSSLGQGGEKLFF,TGTGCCAGCAGTTCCCTGGGACAGGGCGGTGAAAAACTGTTTTTT
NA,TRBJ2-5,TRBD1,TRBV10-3,CAIRRDRGGETQYF,TGTGCCATCAGAAGGGACAGGGGCGGGGAGACCCAGTACTTC
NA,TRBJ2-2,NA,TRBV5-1,CASSLAPRTGSSGELFF,TGCGCCAGCAGCTTGGCCCCCAGGACTGGGTCCTCCGGGGAGCTGTTTTTT
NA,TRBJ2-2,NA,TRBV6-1,CASSLEGPDIGELFF,TGTGCCAGCAGTCTTGAAGGGCCGGATATCGGGGAGCTGTTTTTT
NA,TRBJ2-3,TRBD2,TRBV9,CASSVALAGGANTQYF,TGTGCCAGCAGCGTAGCACTAGCGGGGGGGGCAAATACGCAGTATTTT
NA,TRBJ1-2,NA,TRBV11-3,CASSLGGSDYGYTF,TGTGCCAGCAGCTTAGGGGGCAGCGACTATGGCTACACCTTC
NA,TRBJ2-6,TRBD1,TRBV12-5,CASGLFSKSGDRGSGANVLTF,TGTGCTAGTGGTTTGTTCTCGAAATCAGGGGACAGAGGCTCTGGGGCCAACGTCCTGACTTTC